Listed here are 26 T cell receptor beta chains from one sample, sequenced in a study of cytomegalovirus exposure and HLA in healthy donors (dated 2017 in TCRdb). Library preparation was by the immunoSEQ multiplex PCR assay. For the multiplex PCR, a mixture combining 60 forward primers for TCR Vbeta segments and 13 reverse primers for TCR Jbeta segments was used. The source is immuneACCESS, and TCRdb retained only in-frame sequences with V and J called. Part of the clones is not carried over; for the studies checked, unresolved V genes explain less than half of this, and the remainder is unexplained. Present in this sample are some 96,000 clones, approximately 64% of which were seen just once. 3% to 3.5% of the sample is held by the ten biggest clonotypes. The sequencing sample was made of PBMCs. These TCRs come from a man aged 60-69 years in good health and CMV-seronegative.

The gene calls are TRBV11-2 and TRBJ1-2, with TRBD1 matching over 7 bases. Germline V CDR1 and CDR2: SGHAT, FQNNGV. This CDR3 comprises 15 residues. With 5 bases clipped from V and 4 bases from J, the junction kept 10 bases outside the gene matches. The CDR3 is CASSPTTGTVYGYTF. CDR3 bases: TGTGCCAGCAGCCCGACGACAGGGACGGTCTATGGCTACACCTTC. The variable domain in full, completed from reference TRBV11-2 and TRBJ1-2, reads EAGVAQSPRYKIIEKRQSVAFWCNPISGHATLYWYQQILGQGPKLLIQFQNNGVVDDSQLPKDRFSAERLKGVDSTLKIQPAKLEDSAVYLCASSPTTGTVYGYTFGSGTRLTVV.

The genes are TRBV12-5 and TRBJ2-7; TRBD2 aligns across 9 bases. The CDR3 covers 14 residues. From germline, CDR1 is LGHNT and CDR2 FRNRAP. With V trimmed by 7 bases and J by 7 bases, 11 bases remained unmatched. This CDR3 reads CASAAGLALGEQYF. The DNA of the CDR3 is TGTGCTAGTGCCGCGGGACTAGCCCTAGGAGAGCAGTACTTC. The full variable domain, rest sourced from reference TRBV12-5 and TRBJ2-7, is DARVTQTPRHKVTEMGQEVTMRCQPILGHNTVFWYRQTMMQGLELLAYFRNRAPLDDSGMPKDRFSAEMPDATLATLKIQPSEPRDSAVYFCASAAGLALGEQYFGPGTRLTVT.

The chain couples TRBV29-1 to TRBJ2-2; 8 bases are shared with TRBD1. V lost 7 bases, J lost 4 bases, and 8 bases stayed unmatched. This CDR3 has 14 amino acids. Germline CDR1 SQVTM, CDR2 ANQGSEA. CDR3: CSAVTGGSTGELFF. The DNA of the CDR3 is TGCAGCGCCGTCACAGGGGGATCCACCGGGGAGCTGTTTTTT.

J is TRBJ2-7 and V is TRBV5-5; D perhaps matches TRBD2 (5 bases). This CDR3 has 12 residues. Germline CDR1 reads SGHKS; CDR2 reads YYEKEE (reference sequence). V lost 2 bases to trimming and J lost 4 bases, with 7 bases between them. DNA of the CDR3: TGTGCCAGCAGCTTTACGGGATACGAGCAGTACTTC. Its protein product is CASSFTGYEQYF.

This clone was observed a single time. This chain links TRBV5-1 with TRBJ1-1, with no clear D. Germline CDR1 reads SGHRS; CDR2 reads YFSETQ. V lost 4 bases, J lost 1 base, and 11 bases lay in between. CDR3 length: 14 amino acids. As DNA, the CDR3 is TGCGCCAGCAGCCCCACAATCCCGAACACTGAAGCTTTCTTT. Its translation is CASSPTIPNTEAFF.

The gene calls are TRBV28 and TRBJ2-7; 8 bases fit TRBD1. CDR3 length: 16 residues. Germline CDR1 and CDR2: MDHEN and SYDVKM. Losses at the gene ends were 5 bases for V and 0 bases for J; bases not matched to a gene: 9. The CDR3 bases are TGTGCCAGCAGTACCCGCAGGGGGCTCAACTCCTACGAGCAGTACTTC. Amino acids: CASSTRRGLNSYEQYF. Complete variable domain (other parts from reference TRBV28 and TRBJ2-7): DVKVTQSSRYLVKRTGEKVFLECVQDMDHENMFWYRQDPGLGLRLIYFSYDVKMKEKGDIPEGYSVSREKKERFSLILESASTNQTSMYLCASSTRRGLNSYEQYFGPGTRLTVT.

The chain has TRBV5-1 and TRBJ2-3, with 7 positions matching TRBD1. The CDR3 extends over 15 amino acids. The germline gives CDR1 SGHRS, CDR2 YFSETQ. Trimming removed 4 bases from V and 0 bases from J; junction bases left unmatched: 5. As DNA, the CDR3 is TGCGCCAGCAGCGCCATGGACAGGAGCACAGATACGCAGTATTTT. Its translation: CASSAMDRSTDTQYF.

The chain recombines TRBV27 with TRBJ2-2; possibly TRBD2 for D (5 bases). V gave up 3 bases and J gave up 6 bases, with 11 bases separating them. The germline gives CDR1 MNHEY, CDR2 SMNVEV (reference sequence). The CDR3 length is 14 residues. This CDR3 reads CASSFSTTPGELFF. CDR3 sequence (DNA): TGTGCCAGCAGTTTCTCGACTACTCCCGGGGAGCTGTTTTTT.

This sequence joins TRBV27 and TRBJ1-5; 11 positions match TRBD1. V trimming: 8 bases; J trimming: 0 bases; junction bases outside the gene matches: 9. The CDR3 length is 17 residues. Germline V gives CDR1 MNHEY, CDR2 SMNVEV (reference sequence). The CDR3 nucleotides read TGTGCCAGCGGACCGGGACAGGGGGAAATTAGCAATCAGCCCCAGCATTTT. It translates to CASGPGQGEISNQPQHF.

This clone was seen more than once but under ten times. The J gene is TRBJ2-1, the V gene TRBV2; 9 nucleotides align to TRBD2. Germline V gene data show CDR1 as SNHLY and CDR2 as FYNNEI. There are 19 residues in the CDR3. With V trimmed by 7 bases and J by 2 bases, 18 bases remained unmatched. DNA of the CDR3: TGTGCCAGCACTTGGTCAACAGGGGCCAGCGGGGGGACCTACAATGAGCAGTTCTTC. It specifies CASTWSTGASGGTYNEQFF.

V and J are TRBV6-1 and TRBJ1-5; 7 nucleotides align to TRBD1. Unmatched junction bases numbered 9, after V lost 0 bases and J lost 4 bases. This CDR3 spans 17 amino acids. The V gene's germline CDR1 is MNHNS and CDR2 SASEGT. The CDR3 nucleotides read TGTGCCAGCAGTGAAGCTTGGGGGGCAGGGGGAAATCAGCCCCAGCATTTT. Amino acids: CASSEAWGAGGNQPQHF.

The V gene is TRBV14, the J gene TRBJ2-7; D gene unclear. Trimming took off 5 bases at V and 5 bases at J, with 16 bases between the two ends. The germline V gene has CDR1 SGHDN and CDR2 FVKESK. The CDR3 totals 14 residues. The CDR3: CASSNAVNLDEQYF. CDR3 DNA sequence: TGTGCCAGCAGCAACGCAGTAAACCTTGACGAGCAGTACTTC.

This clone showed up just a few times. The chain carries TRBV9 and TRBJ1-3; 8 positions agree with TRBD1. J gave up 0 bases and V 2 bases, and 7 bases lay outside the gene matches. This CDR3 has 17 residues. CDR1 SGDLS and CDR2 YYNGEE come from the germline V gene. In DNA form, the CDR3 reads TGTGCCAGCAGCGTCTTGGCAGGGGGCCTCTCTGGAAACACCATATATTTT. It codes for CASSVLAGGLSGNTIYF.

The V and J genes are TRBV9 and TRBJ1-4; perhaps TRBD1 as D (6 bases). Germline V gene lookup returns CDR1 SGDLS and CDR2 YYNGEE. The CDR3 has 16 amino acids. The ends were cut back, 3 bases at V and 8 bases at J, with 20 bases in the middle. The CDR3 DNA reads TGTGCCAGCAGCGGGGGAACAGGGATGGTTGGCGAAAAACTGTTTTTT. Protein sequence: CASSGGTGMVGEKLFF.

The chain couples TRBV5-6 to TRBJ1-6; D is unresolved. CDR3 length equals 15 residues. V was shortened by 1 base and J by 4 bases, with 9 bases between the two germline ends. CDR1 is SGHDT and CDR2 is YYEEEE in the germline V gene. CDR3 in DNA: TGTGCCAGCAGCTTGAACAGACTATATAATTCACCCCTCCACTTT. It encodes CASSLNRLYNSPLHF.

There are a few counts of this clone. The chain links TRBV6-4 to TRBJ2-6; the D gene is possibly TRBD2 (5 bases). Germline lookup yields CDR1 MRHNA and CDR2 SNTAGT. V was clipped by 0 bases and J by 3 bases, with 9 bases between them. This CDR3 comprises 16 residues. DNA of the CDR3: TGTGCCAGCAGTGACTCTCCCGGGGATGGGGCCAACGTCCTGACTTTC. It encodes CASSDSPGDGANVLTF.

This clone was counted a few times. This chain uses TRBV6-1 with TRBJ2-7; 7 bases map to TRBD2. After removal of 6 bases from V and 0 bases from J, the junction contained 8 bases not matched to a gene. The CDR3 has 15 amino acids. Germline V gene data show CDR1 as MNHNS and CDR2 as SASEGT. CDR3 protein: CASSPSAGSSYEQYF. CDR3 in DNA: TGTGCCAGCAGCCCGTCAGCGGGGTCCTCCTACGAGCAGTACTTC.

In its sample, this clone is medium-sized (0.01 to 0.1%). The chain links TRBV5-4 to TRBJ2-7; 9 bases match TRBD1. The germline V gene has CDR1 SGHNT and CDR2 YYREEE (reference sequence). CDR3 size: 16 residues. V dropped 4 bases and J dropped 8; count of bases not matched to a gene: 16. The CDR3 DNA sequence: TGTGCCAGCAGCCCGAGGGGCCCGGGACAGGGACAGAAGCAGTACTTC. Amino acids: CASSPRGPGQGQKQYF.

The rearrangement joins TRBV5-4 to TRBJ1-6; D is ambiguous. The germline V and J ends were trimmed by 4 bases and 6 bases, with 11 bases remaining between them. The germline V gene has CDR1 SGHNT and CDR2 YYREEE (reference sequence). There are 14 residues in the CDR3. CDR3 DNA sequence: TGTGCCAGCAGCCGCGAGGAGATTAATTCACCCCTCCACTTT. Protein sequence: CASSREEINSPLHF.

V usage is TRBV23-1 and J usage is TRBJ1-5; D is ambiguous. TRBV23-1 is an open reading frame, and its role is uncertain. CDR3 length: 16 amino acids. V shed 2 bases and J shed 3 bases, with 14 bases lying between them. As DNA, the CDR3 is TGCGCCAGCAGTCAAACGCCTTTGAGCAACAATCAGCCCCAGCATTTT. This sequence encodes CASSQTPLSNNQPQHF.

The chain carries TRBV28 and TRBJ2-7; TRBD2 matches 8 bases. V lost 7 bases and J lost 4; bases outside the gene matches: 12. From germline, CDR1 is MDHEN and CDR2 SYDVKM. This CDR3 has 15 residues. The DNA for the CDR3 is TGTGCCAGCATCACCTCGGGGGGGAGTCTGTACGAGCAGTACTTC. It encodes CASITSGGSLYEQYF.

This clone was seen a single time. The chain combines TRBV27 with TRBJ1-5, with a weak D call TRBD1 (5 bases). Trimming took off 1 base at V and 4 bases at J, with 8 bases between the two ends. This CDR3 is built from 14 residues. Germline CDR1 is MNHEY and CDR2 is SMNVEV (reference sequence). CDR3 in DNA: TGTGCCAGCAGTTTATGGGGGGATAATCAGCCCCAGCATTTT. This gives the protein CASSLWGDNQPQHF.

The chain combines TRBV18 with TRBJ2-7, with D unclear. The CDR3 runs 17 residues. Between the trimmed V and J ends, which lost 1 base and 3 bases, there was a span of 19 bases. Germline V gene sequence: CDR1 KGHSH, CDR2 LQKENI. The CDR3 DNA reads as TGTGCCAGCTCACCACTAGCCGTCAGTTCTTCTTACTACGAGCAGTACTTC. This translates into CASSPLAVSSSYYEQYF.

Only a few counts were recorded for this clone. The chain recombines TRBV11-3 with TRBJ2-5; D uncertain. The CDR3 is 12 residues long. Germline lookup yields CDR1 SGHNT and CDR2 YENEEA. Trimming stripped 5 bases from V and 2 bases from J, with 6 bases between. The DNA of the CDR3 is TGTGCCAGCAGCCCACTACAAGAGACCCAGTACTTC. Protein sequence: CASSPLQETQYF.

The chain carries TRBV5-4 and TRBJ1-3; D not resolved. The CDR3 runs 14 residues. The germline V gene encodes CDR1 SGHNT and CDR2 YYREEE (reference sequence). V lost 1 base to trimming and J lost 0 bases, with 5 bases between them. The CDR3 region is CASSLRGSGNTIYF. CDR3 coding DNA: TGTGCCAGCAGCTTGCGGGGCTCTGGAAACACCATATATTTT. Variable domain in full (rest from reference TRBV5-4 and TRBJ1-3): ETGVTQSPTHLIKTRGQQVTLRCSSQSGHNTVSWYQQALGQGPQFIFQYYREEENGRGNFPPRFSGLQFPNYSSELNVNALELDDSALYLCASSLRGSGNTIYFGEGSWLTVV.

This CDR3 is CAIRDNSADTQYF. CDR3 coding DNA: TGTGCCATCAGGGACAACAGTGCAGATACGCAGTATTTT. V usage is TRBV10-3 and J usage is TRBJ2-3; possibly TRBD1 for D (5 bases). The CDR3 runs 13 residues. V was pared by 6 bases and J by 4 bases, with 11 bases between. Per the germline V gene, CDR1 is ENHRY and CDR2 is SYGVKD.